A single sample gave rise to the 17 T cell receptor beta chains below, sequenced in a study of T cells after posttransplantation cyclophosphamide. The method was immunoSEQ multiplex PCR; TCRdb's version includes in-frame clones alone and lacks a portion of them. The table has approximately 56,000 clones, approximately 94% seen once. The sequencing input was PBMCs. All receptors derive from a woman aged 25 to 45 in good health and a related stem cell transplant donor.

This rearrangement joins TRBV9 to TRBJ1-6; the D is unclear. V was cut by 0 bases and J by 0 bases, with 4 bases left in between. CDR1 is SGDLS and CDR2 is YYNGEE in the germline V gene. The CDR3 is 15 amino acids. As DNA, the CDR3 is TGTGCCAGCAGCGTAGGTCACTCCTATAATTCACCCCTCCACTTT. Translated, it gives CASSVGHSYNSPLHF. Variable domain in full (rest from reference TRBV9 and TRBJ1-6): DSGVTQTPKHLITATGQRVTLRCSPRSGDLSVYWYQQSLDQGLQFLIQYYNGEERAKGNILERFSAQQFPDLHSELNLSSLELGDSALYFCASSVGHSYNSPLHFGNGTRLTVT.

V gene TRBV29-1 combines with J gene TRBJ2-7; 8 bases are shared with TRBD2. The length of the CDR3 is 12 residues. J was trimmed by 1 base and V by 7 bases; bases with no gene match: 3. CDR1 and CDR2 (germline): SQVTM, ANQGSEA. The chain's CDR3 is CSATSESYEQYF. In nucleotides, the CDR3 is TGCAGCGCGACTAGCGAATCCTACGAGCAGTACTTC.

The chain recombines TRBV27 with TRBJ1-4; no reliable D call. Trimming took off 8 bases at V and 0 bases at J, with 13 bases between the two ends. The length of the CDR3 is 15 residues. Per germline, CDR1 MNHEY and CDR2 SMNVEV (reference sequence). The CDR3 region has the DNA TGTGCCAGCCGACCCCGGGGTACAACTAATGAAAAACTGTTTTTT. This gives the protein CASRPRGTTNEKLFF.

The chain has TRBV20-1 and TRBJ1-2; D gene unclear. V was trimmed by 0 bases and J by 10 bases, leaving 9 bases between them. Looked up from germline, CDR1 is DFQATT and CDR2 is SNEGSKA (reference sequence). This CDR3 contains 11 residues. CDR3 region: CSARDRGSYTF. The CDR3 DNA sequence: TGCAGTGCTAGAGATAGAGGGTCCTACACCTTC.

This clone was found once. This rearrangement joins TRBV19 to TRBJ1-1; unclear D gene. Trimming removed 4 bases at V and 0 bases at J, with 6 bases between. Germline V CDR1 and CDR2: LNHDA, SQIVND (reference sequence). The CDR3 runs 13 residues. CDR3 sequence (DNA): TGTGCCAGTAGTACACAAGTGAACACTGAAGCTTTCTTT. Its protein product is CASSTQVNTEAFF.

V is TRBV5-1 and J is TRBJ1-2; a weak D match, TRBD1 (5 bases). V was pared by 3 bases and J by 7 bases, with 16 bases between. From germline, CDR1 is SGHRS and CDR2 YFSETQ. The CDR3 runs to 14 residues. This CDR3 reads CASSSIQGRGGYTF. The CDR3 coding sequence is TGCGCCAGCAGCTCGATTCAGGGAAGGGGTGGCTACACCTTC.

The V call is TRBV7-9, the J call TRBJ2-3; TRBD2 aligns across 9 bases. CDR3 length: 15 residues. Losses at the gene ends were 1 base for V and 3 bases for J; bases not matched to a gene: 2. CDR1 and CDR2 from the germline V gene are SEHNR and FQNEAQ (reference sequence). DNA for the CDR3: TGTGCCAGCAGCTTAGGAGCGGGGGGAACAGATACGCAGTATTTT. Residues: CASSLGAGGTDTQYF. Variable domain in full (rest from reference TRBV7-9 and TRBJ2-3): DTGVSQNPRHKITKRGQNVTFRCDPISEHNRLYWYRQTLGQGPEFLTYFQNEAQLEKSRLLSDRFSAERPKGSFSTLEIQRTEQGDSAMYLCASSLGAGGTDTQYFGPGTRLTVL.

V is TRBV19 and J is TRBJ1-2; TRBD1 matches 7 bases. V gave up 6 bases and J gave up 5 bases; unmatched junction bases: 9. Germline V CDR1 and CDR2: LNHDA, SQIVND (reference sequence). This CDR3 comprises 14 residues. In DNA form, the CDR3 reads TGTGCCAGTAGGTCAACAGGGGACGGGTATGGCTACACCTTC. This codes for CASRSTGDGYGYTF.

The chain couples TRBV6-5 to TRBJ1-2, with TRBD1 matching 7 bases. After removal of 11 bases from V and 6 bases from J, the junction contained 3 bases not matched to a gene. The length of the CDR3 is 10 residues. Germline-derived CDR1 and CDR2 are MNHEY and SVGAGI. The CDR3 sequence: CAARGNGYTF. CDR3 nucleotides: TGTGCCGCCAGGGGGAATGGCTACACCTTC.

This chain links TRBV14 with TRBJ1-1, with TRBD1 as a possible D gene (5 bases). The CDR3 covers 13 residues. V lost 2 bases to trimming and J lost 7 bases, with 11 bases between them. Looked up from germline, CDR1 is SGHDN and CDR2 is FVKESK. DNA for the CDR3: TGTGCCAGCAGCCAAACCCCAGGGTTTGAAGCTTTCTTT. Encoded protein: CASSQTPGFEAFF.

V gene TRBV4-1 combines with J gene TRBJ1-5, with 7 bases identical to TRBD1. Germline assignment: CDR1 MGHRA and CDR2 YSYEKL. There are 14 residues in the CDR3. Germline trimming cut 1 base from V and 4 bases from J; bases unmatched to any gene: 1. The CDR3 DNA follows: TGCGCCAGCAGCCAAGTGACAGGGAATCAGCCCCAGCATTTT. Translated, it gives CASSQVTGNQPQHF.

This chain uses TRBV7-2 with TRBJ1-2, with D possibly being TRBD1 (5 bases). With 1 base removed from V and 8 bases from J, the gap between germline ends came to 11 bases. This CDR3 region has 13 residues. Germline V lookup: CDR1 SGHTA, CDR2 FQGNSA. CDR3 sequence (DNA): TGTGCCAGCAGCTTAGGCAGGGTTCAAGGCTACACCTTC. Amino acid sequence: CASSLGRVQGYTF.

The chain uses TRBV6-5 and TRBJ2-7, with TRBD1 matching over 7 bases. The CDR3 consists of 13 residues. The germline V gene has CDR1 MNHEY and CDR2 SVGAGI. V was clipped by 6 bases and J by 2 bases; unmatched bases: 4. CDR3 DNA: TGTGCCAGCAGGAGACAGGGTCCCTACGAGCAGTACTTC. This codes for CASRRQGPYEQYF.

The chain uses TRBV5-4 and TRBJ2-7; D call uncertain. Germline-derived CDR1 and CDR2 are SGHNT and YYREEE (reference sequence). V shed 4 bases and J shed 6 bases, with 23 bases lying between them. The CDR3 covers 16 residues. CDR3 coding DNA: TGTGCCAGCAGCCCTAAAGGAGTAGTTGGGTCGGGCGAGCAGTACTTC. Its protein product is CASSPKGVVGSGEQYF.

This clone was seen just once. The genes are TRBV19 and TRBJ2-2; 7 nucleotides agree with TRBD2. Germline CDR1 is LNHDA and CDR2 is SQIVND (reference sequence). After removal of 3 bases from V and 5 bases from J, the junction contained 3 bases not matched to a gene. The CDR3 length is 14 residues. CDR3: CASSIGGGTGELFF. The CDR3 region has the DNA TGTGCCAGTAGTATCGGGGGAGGGACCGGGGAGCTGTTTTTT.

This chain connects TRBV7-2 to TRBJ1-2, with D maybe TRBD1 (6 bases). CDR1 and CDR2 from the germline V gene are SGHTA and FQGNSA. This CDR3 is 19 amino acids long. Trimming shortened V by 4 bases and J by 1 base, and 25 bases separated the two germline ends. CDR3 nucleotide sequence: TGTGCCAGCAGCTCCGTCCCGGGACAAGGAACGGCCGATAACTATGGCTACACCTTC. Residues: CASSSVPGQGTADNYGYTF.

The CDR3 loop is CASSYSGGVLNEQFF. CDR3 nucleotides: TGCGCCAGCAGTTACAGCGGGGGCGTTCTCAATGAGCAGTTCTTC. V is TRBV4-1 and J is TRBJ2-1, with TRBD2 matching 8 bases. V was pared by 6 bases and J by 6 bases, with 10 bases of the junction left unmatched. Germline CDR1 reads MGHRA; CDR2 reads YSYEKL. The length of the CDR3 is 15 residues.